The clone carrying this T cell receptor beta chain has just one count. The sample originates from a study of blood T cell repertoires in COVID-19. On the study more broadly: The United States, Italy and Spain supplied acute and convalescent COVID-19 samples.

In the authors' methods: Nucleated cell number was recorded as an estimate derived from reference gene primer amplification. Repertoires were generated with immunoSEQ multiplex PCR, while TCRdb's copy carries only in-frame clones and drops some. V, J and clone size reflect that table, while D and trimming were determined from the DNA. The sample includes about 130,000 clones, 85% to 90% of them seen just once. Germline lookup yields CDR1 MNHEY and CDR2 SVGEGT. The CDR3 extends over 17 amino acids. V lost 5 bases to trimming and J lost 4 bases; unmatched junction nucleotides: 8. V usage is TRBV6-2 or TRBV6-3 and J usage is TRBJ2-5; 15 bases are shared with TRBD2. The receptor comes from a man aged 50 to 60 with active or convalescent COVID-19. Sequenced material: peripheral blood. This chain's CDR3 is CASSPGLAGGPTETQYF. The CDR3 region has the DNA TGTGCCAGCAGTCCAGGACTAGCGGGGGGGCCTACAGAGACCCAGTACTTC.